Given below is one T cell receptor (beta chain) in context. The antigen remains unidentified. This sample is part of a study of cytotoxic CD8 clonotypes in ibrutinib-treated CLL. Study-level findings and limits: At progression, clonality fell back toward baseline after rising at ibrutinib response.

Deep sequencing aimed at 1 in 200,000 to 1 in 1 million T cells' resolution. Repertoires were generated with immunoSEQ multiplex PCR, while TCRdb's copy carries only in-frame clones and drops some. The sample shows approximately 130,000 clones, around four fifths of them seen only once. Germline V lookup: CDR1 SGHTA, CDR2 FQGNSA. V was pared by 1 base and J by 6 bases, with 11 bases of the junction left unmatched. There are 18 residues in the CDR3. The clonotype comes from a human donor with chronic lymphocytic leukemia. The J gene is TRBJ1-6, the V gene TRBV7-2, with 8 bases identical to TRBD1. This specimen was PBMCs, taken after 24 months of ibrutinib treatment. The CDR3 DNA sequence: TGTGCCAGCAGCTTAGAGCTGGGCCGGACAGGGAGTAATTCACCCCTCCACTTT. This encodes CASSLELGRTGSNSPLHF.